This T cell receptor beta chain was sequenced during a study of OX40 agonist ivuxolimab in advanced cancers. This table comes from immunoSEQ multiplex PCR, and its TCRdb copy is limited to in-frame clones, with some not included. The sample has about 58,000 clones, roughly 91% seen once. This CDR3 spans 15 amino acids. Trimming removed 3 bases from V and 7 bases from J, with 13 bases in between. Germline V gives CDR1 LNHNV, CDR2 YYDKDF (reference sequence). This chain uses TRBV15 with TRBJ1-6, with D possibly being TRBD1 (6 bases). The specimen was CD4+ or CD8+ T cells sorted from blood, collected in a trial of the OX40 agonist ivuxolimab. This TCR was recovered from an adult with an advanced solid tumor such as melanoma, head and neck, liver or kidney cancer. CDR3 DNA sequence: TGTGCCACCAGCAGGTCGGGCCAGGGGAATTCACCCCTCCACTTT. It specifies CATSRSGQGNSPLHF.